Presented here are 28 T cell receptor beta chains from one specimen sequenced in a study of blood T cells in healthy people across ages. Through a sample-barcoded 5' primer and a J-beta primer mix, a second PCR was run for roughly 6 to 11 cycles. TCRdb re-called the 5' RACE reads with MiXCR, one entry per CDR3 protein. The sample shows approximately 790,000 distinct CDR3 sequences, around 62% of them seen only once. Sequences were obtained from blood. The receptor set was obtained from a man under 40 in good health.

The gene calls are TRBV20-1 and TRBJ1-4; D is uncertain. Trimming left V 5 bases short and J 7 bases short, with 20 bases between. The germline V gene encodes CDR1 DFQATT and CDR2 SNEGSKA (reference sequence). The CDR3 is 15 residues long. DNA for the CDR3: TGCAGTGCTGCGGCCCAAAATCGACGGTTTGAAAAACTGTTTTTT. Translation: CSAAAQNRRFEKLFF.

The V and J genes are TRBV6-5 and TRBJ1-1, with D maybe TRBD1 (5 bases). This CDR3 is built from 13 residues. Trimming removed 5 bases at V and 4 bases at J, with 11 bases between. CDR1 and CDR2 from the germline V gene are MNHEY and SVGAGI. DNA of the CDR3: TGTGCCAGCAGTCTCGGGGGGGTCACTGAAGCTTTCTTT. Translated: CASSLGGVTEAFF.

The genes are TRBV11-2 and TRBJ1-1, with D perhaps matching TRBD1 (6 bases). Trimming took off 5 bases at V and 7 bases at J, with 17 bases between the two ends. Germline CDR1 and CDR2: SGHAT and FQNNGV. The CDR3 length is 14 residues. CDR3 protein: CASSPGTPASEAFF. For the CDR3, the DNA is TGTGCCAGCAGCCCTGGGACACCAGCCAGTGAAGCTTTCTTT.

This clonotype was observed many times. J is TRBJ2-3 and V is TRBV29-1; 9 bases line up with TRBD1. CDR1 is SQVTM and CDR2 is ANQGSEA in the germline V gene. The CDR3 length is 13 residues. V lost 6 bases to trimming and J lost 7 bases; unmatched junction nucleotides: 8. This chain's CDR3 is CSVPSTGGNTQYF. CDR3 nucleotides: TGCAGCGTACCCTCGACAGGGGGAAATACGCAGTATTTT.

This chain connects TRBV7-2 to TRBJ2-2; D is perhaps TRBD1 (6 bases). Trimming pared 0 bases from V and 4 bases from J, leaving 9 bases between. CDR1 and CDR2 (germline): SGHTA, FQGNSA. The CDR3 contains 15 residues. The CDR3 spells CASSLAQGFTGELFF. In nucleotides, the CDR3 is TGTGCCAGCAGCTTAGCACAGGGCTTCACCGGGGAGCTGTTTTTT. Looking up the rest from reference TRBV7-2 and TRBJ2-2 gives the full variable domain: GAGVSQSPSNKVTEKGKDVELRCDPISGHTALYWYRQSLGQGLEFLIYFQGNSAPDKSGLPSDRFSAERTGGSVSTLTIQRTQQEDSAVYLCASSLAQGFTGELFFGEGSRLTVL.

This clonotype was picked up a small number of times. The CDR3 protein is CASSPYTYNEQFF. DNA for the CDR3: TGTGCCAGCAGCCCCTACACTTACAATGAGCAGTTCTTC. The chain links TRBV11-2 to TRBJ2-1, with no clear D. V lost 5 bases and J 4 bases, leaving 9 bases between the germline ends. CDR1 and CDR2 from the germline V gene are SGHAT and FQNNGV. This CDR3 comprises 13 residues.

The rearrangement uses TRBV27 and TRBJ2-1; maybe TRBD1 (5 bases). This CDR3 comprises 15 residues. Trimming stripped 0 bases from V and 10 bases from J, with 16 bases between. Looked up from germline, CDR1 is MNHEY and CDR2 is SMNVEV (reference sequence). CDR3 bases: TGTGCCAGCAGTTTATCCCTGATAGGGGTGGAAGAGCAGTTCTTC. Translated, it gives CASSLSLIGVEEQFF.

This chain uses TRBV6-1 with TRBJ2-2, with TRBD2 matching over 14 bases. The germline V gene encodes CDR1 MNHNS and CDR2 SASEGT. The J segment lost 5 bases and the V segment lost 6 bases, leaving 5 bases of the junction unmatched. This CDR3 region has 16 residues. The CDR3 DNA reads TGTGCCAGCAGGAGACTAGCGGGGGGGCGAACCGGGGAGCTGTTTTTT. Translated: CASRRLAGGRTGELFF.

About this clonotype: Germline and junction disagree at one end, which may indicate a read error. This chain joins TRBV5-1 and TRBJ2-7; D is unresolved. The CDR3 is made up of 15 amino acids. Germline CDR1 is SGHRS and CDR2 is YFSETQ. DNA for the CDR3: TGCGCCAGCAGCCCGTGGGCTGTAAGCTCCTACGAGCAGAACTTC. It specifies CASSPWAVSSYEQNF.

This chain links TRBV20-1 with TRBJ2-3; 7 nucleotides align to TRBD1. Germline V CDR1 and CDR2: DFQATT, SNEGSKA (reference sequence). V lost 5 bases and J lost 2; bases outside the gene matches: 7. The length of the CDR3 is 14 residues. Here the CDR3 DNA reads TGCAGTGCTGTAAAACAGGGGATCACAGATACGCAGTATTTT. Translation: CSAVKQGITDTQYF.

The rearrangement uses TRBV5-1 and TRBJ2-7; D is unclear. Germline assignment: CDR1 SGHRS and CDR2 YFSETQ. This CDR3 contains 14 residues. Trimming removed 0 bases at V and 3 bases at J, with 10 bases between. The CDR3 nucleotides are TGCGCCAGCAGCTTGGGGGGTTATGGCTACGAGCAGTACTTC. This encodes CASSLGGYGYEQYF.

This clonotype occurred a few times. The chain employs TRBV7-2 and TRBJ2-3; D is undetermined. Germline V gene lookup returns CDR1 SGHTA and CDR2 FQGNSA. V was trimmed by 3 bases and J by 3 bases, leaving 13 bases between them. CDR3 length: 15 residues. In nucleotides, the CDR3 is TGTGCCAGCAGCTTCCAAGATAGTAGTACAGATACGCAGTATTTT. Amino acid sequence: CASSFQDSSTDTQYF.

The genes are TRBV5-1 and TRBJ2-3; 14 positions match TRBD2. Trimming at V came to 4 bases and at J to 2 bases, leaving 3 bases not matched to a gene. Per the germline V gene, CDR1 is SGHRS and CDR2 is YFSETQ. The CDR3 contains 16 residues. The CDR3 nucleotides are TGCGCCAGCAGCCAGGGACTAGCGGGGGCCACAGATACGCAGTATTTT. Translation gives CASSQGLAGATDTQYF.

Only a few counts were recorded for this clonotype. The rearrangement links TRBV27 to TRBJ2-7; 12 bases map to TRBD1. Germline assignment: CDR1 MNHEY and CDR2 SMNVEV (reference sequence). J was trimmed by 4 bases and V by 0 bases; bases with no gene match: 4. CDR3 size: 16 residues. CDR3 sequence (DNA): TGTGCCAGCAGTTTATCGGGACAGGGGGCGGGTTACGAGCAGTACTTC. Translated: CASSLSGQGAGYEQYF.

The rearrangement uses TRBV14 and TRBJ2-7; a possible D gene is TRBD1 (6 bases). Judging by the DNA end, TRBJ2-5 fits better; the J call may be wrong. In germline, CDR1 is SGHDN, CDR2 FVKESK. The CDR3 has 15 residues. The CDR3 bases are TGTGCCAGCAGCCACCTCGGACAGATTAAAGAGACCCAGTACTTC. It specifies CASSHLGQIKETQYF.

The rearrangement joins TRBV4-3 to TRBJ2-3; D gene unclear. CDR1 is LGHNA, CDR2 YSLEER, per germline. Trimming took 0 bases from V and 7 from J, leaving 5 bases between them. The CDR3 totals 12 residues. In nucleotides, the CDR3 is TGCGCCAGCAGCCAAGAAGGGAATACGCAGTATTTT. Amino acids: CASSQEGNTQYF.

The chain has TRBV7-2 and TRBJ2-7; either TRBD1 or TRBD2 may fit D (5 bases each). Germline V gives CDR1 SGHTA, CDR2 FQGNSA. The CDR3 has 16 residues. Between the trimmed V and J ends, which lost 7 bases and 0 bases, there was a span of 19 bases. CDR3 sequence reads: CASTDGGYGDSYEQYF. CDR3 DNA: TGTGCCAGCACCGATGGGGGATATGGAGACTCCTACGAGCAGTACTTC. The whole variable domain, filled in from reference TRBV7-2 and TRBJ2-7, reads GAGVSQSPSNKVTEKGKDVELRCDPISGHTALYWYRQSLGQGLEFLIYFQGNSAPDKSGLPSDRFSAERTGGSVSTLTIQRTQQEDSAVYLCASTDGGYGDSYEQYFGPGTRLTVT.

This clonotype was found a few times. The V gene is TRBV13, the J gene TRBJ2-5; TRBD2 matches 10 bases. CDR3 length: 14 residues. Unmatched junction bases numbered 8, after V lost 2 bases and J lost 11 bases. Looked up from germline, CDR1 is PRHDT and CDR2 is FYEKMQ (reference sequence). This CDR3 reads CASSLLAGGNEQYF. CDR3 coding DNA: TGTGCCAGCAGCTTATTAGCGGGGGGTAATGAGCAGTACTTC.

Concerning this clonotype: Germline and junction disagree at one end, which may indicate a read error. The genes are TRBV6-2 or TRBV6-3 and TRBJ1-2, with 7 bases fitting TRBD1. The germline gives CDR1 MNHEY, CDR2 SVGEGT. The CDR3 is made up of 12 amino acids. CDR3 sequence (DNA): TGTGCCAGCAGTACAACAGGGGTTGGCCACACCTTC. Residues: CASSTTGVGHTF.

CDR3 sequence (DNA): TGTGCCATCAACCGCACAGGGAACAGTCAGCATTTT. Encoded protein: CAINRTGNSQHF. This chain connects TRBV10-3 to TRBJ1-5, with D maybe TRBD1 (6 bases). Trimming shortened V by 7 bases and J by 13 bases, and 17 bases separated the two germline ends. CDR1 and CDR2 (germline): ENHRY, SYGVKD. The CDR3 runs to 12 residues.

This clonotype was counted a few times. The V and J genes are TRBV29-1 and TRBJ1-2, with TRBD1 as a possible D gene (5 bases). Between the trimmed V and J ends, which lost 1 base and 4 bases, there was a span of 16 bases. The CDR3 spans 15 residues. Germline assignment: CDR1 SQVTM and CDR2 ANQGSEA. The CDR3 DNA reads TGCAGCGTTGAAGTTCGGGGGAAAGACACCTATGGCTACACCTTC. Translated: CSVEVRGKDTYGYTF.

The CDR3 is CASSTVRAGFTPYSNQPQHF. DNA for the CDR3: TGTGCCAGCAGCACCGTTCGGGCAGGGTTTACTCCATATAGCAATCAGCCCCAGCATTTT. The rearrangement links TRBV6-2 or TRBV6-3 to TRBJ1-5; the D gene is possibly TRBD1 (5 bases). The V end was cut by 6 bases, the J end by 0 bases, with 27 bases between. Germline V gives CDR1 MNHEY, CDR2 SVGEGT. This CDR3 has 20 amino acids.

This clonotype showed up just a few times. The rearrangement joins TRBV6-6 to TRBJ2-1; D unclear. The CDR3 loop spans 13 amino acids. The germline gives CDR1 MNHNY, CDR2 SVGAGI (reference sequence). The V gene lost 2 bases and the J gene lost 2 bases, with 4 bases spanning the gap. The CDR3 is CASSYDPYNEQFF. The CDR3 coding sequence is TGTGCCAGCAGTTACGACCCCTACAATGAGCAGTTCTTC.

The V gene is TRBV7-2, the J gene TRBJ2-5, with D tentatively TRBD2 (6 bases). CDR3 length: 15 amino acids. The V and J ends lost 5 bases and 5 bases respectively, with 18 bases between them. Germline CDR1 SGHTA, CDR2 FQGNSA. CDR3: CASSPTGPAGETQYF. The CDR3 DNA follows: TGTGCCAGCAGCCCAACCGGCCCAGCGGGCGAGACCCAGTACTTC.

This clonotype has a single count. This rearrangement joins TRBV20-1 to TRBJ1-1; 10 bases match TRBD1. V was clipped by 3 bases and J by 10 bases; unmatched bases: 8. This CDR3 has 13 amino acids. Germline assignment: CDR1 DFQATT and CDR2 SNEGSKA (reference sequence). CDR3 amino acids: CSASDFRDRGAFF. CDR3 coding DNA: TGCAGTGCTAGTGATTTTCGGGACAGGGGAGCTTTCTTT.

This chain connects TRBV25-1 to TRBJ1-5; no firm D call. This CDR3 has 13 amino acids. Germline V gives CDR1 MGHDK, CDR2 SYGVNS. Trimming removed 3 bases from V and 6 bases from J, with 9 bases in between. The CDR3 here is CASSEVDGQPQHF. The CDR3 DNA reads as TGTGCCAGCAGTGAGGTGGATGGTCAGCCCCAGCATTTT.

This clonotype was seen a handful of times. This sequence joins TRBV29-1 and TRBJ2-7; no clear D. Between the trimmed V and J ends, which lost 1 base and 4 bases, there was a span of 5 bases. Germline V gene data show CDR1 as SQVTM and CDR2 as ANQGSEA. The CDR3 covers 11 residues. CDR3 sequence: CSVEVHYEQYF. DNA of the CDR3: TGCAGCGTTGAAGTGCATTACGAGCAGTACTTC.

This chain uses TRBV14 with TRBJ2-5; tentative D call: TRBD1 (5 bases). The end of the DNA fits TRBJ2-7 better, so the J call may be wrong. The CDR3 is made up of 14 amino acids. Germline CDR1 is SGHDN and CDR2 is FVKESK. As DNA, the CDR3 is TGTGCCAGCAGCCAAGTCTCAGGGATCTACGAGCAGTACTTC. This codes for CASSQVSGIYEQYF.